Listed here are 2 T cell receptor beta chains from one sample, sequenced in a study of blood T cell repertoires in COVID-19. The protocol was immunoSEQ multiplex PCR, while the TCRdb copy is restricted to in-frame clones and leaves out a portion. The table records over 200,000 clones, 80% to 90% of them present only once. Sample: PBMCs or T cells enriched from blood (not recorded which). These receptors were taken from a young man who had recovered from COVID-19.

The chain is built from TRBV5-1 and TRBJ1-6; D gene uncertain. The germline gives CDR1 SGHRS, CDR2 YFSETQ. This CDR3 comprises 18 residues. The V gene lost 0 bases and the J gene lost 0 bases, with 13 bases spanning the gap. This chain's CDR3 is CASSLAISGSSYNSPLHF. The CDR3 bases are TGCGCCAGCAGCTTGGCCATTTCAGGCAGCTCCTATAATTCACCCCTCCACTTT.

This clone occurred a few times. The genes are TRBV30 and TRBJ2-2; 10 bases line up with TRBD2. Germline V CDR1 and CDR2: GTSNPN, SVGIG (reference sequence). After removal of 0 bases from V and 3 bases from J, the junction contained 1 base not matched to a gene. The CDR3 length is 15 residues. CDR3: CAWSVGTSDTGELFF. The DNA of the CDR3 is TGTGCCTGGAGTGTAGGGACTAGCGACACCGGGGAGCTGTTTTTT.